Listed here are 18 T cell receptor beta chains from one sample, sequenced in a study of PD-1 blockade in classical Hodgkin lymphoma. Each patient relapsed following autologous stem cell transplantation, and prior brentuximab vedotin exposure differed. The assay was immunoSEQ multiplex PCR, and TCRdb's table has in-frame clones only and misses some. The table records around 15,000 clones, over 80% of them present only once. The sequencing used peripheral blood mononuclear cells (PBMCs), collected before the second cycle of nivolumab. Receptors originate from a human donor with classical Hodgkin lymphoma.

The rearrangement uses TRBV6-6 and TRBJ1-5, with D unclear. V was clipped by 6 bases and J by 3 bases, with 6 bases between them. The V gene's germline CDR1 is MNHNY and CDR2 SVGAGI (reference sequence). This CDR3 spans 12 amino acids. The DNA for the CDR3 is TGTGCCAGCAGGGTCCCCAATCAGCCCCAGCATTTT. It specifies CASRVPNQPQHF.

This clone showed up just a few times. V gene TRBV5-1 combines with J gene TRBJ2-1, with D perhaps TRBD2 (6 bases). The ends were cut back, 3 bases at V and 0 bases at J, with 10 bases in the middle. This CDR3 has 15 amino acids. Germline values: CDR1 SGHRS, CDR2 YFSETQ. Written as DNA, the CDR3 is TGCGCCAGCAGCTCGGGAGCTAGCTCCTACAATGAGCAGTTCTTC. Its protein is CASSSGASSYNEQFF.

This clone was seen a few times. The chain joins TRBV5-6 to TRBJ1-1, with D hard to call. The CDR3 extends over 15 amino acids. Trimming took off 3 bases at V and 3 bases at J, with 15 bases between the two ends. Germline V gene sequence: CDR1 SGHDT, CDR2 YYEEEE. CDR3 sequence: CASSSWWVAYTEAFF. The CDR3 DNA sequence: TGTGCCAGCAGCTCCTGGTGGGTCGCGTACACTGAAGCTTTCTTT. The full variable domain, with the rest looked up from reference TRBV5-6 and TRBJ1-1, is DAGVTQSPTHLIKTRGQQVTLRCSPKSGHDTVSWYQQALGQGPQFIFQYYEEEERQRGNFPDRFSGHQFPNYSSELNVNALLLGDSALYLCASSSWWVAYTEAFFGQGTRLTVV.

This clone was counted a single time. In DNA form, the CDR3 reads TGTGCCAGCACAAGAGTGGGGACAAGCAACAATCAGCCCCAGCATTTT. It codes for CASTRVGTSNNQPQHF. The J gene is TRBJ1-5, the V gene TRBV19; D is possibly TRBD1 (6 bases). The germline gives CDR1 LNHDA, CDR2 SQIVND (reference sequence). The CDR3 runs to 16 residues. Trimming shortened V by 9 bases and J by 3 bases, and 21 bases separated the two germline ends.

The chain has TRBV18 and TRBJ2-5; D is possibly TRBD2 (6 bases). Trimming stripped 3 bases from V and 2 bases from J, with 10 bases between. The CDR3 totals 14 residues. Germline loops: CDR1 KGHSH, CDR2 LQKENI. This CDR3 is CASSPPGLQETQYF. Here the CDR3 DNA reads TGTGCCAGCTCACCGCCGGGACTGCAAGAGACCCAGTACTTC.

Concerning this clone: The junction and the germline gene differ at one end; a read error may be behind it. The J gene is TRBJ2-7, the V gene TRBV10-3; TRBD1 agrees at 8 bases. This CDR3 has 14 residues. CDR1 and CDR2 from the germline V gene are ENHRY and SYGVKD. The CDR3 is CASSDWAGGHEQYF. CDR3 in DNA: TGTGCCAGCAGTGATTGGGCAGGGGGCCACGAGCAGTACTTC.

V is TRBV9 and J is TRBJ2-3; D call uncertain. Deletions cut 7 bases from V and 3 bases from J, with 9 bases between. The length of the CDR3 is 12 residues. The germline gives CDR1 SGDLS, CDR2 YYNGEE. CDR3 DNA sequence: TGTGCCAGCTCCGAGGATACAGATACGCAGTATTTT. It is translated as CASSEDTDTQYF.

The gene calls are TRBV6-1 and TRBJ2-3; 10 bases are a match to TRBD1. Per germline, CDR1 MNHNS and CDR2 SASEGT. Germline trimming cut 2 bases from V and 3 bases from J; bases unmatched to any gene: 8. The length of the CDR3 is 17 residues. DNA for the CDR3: TGTGCCAGCAGTGAACTCTACGGGACAGGGGTGACAGATACGCAGTATTTT. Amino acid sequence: CASSELYGTGVTDTQYF.

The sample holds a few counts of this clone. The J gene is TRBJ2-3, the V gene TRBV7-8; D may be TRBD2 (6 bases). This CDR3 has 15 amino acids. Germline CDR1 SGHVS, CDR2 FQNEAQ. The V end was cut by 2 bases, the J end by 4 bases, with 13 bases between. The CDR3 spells CASSLWAGSADTQYF. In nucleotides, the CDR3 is TGTGCCAGCAGCTTATGGGCGGGGTCGGCAGATACGCAGTATTTT.

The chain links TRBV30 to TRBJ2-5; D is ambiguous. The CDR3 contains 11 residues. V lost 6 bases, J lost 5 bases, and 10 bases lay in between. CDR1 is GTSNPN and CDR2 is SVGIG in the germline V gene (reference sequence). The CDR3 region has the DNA TGTGCCTGCAAAGGTATTGAGACCCAGTACTTC. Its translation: CACKGIETQYF.

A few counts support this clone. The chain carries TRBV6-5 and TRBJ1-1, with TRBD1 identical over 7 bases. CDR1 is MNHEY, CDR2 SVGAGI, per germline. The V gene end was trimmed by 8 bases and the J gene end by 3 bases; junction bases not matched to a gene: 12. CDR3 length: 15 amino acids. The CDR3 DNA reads TGTGCCAGCCTACGACAGGGCGGGGCGGACACTGAAGCTTTCTTT. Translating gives CASLRQGGADTEAFF.

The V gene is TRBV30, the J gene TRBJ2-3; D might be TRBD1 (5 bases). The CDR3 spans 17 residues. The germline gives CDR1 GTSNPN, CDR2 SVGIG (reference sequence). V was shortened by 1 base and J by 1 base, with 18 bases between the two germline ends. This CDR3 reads CAWSDLVAGFRTDTQYF. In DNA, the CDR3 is TGTGCCTGGAGTGATCTGGTGGCAGGGTTTCGCACAGATACGCAGTATTTT.

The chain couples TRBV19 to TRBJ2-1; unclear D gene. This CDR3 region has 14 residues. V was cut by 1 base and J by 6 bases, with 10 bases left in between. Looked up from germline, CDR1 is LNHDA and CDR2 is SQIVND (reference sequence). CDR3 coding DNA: TGTGCCAGTAGTATAGGGCCTATTTCCAATGAGCAGTTCTTC. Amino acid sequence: CASSIGPISNEQFF. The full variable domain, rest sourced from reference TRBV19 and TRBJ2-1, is DGGITQSPKYLFRKEGQNVTLSCEQNLNHDAMYWYRQDPGQGLRLIYYSQIVNDFQKGDIAEGYSVSREKKESFPLTVTSAQKNPTAFYLCASSIGPISNEQFFGPGTRLTVL.

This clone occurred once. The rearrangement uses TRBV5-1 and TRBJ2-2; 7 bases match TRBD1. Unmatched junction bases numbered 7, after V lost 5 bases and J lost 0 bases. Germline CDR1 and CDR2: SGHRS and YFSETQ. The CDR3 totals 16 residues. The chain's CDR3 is CASRGRGSSNTGELFF. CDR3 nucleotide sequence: TGCGCCAGCAGAGGCAGGGGGTCATCGAACACCGGGGAGCTGTTTTTT.

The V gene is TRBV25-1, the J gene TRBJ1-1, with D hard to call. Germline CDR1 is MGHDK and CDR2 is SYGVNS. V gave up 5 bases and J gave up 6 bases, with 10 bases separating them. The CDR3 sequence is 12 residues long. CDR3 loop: CASSPTGPEAFF. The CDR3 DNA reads TGTGCCAGCAGTCCCACGGGCCCTGAAGCTTTCTTT. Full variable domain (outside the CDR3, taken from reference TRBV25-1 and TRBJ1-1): EADIYQTPRYLVIGTGKKITLECSQTMGHDKMYWYQQDPGMELHLIHYSYGVNSTEKGDLSSESTVSRIRTEHFPLTLESARPSHTSQYLCASSPTGPEAFFGQGTRLTVV.

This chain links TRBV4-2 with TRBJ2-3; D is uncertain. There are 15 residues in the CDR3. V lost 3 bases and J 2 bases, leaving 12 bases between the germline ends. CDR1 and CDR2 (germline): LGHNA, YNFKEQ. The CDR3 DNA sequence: TGTGCCAGCAGCCACACTCTTCCAGACACAGATACGCAGTATTTT. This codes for CASSHTLPDTDTQYF.

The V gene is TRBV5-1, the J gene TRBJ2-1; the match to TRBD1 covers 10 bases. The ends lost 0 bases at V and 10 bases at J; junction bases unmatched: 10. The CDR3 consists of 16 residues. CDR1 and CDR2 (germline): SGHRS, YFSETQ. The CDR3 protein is CASSLARDRGVWEQFF. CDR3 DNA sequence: TGCGCCAGCAGCTTGGCCCGGGACAGGGGAGTATGGGAGCAGTTCTTC.

CDR3 nucleotide sequence: TGTGCCAGTTCCCCGAGCGGGAGGACCTACGAGCAGTACTTC. This sequence encodes CASSPSGRTYEQYF. The V gene is TRBV7-3, the J gene TRBJ2-7; TRBD2 agrees at 9 bases. The CDR3 runs to 14 residues. The germline V gene encodes CDR1 SGHTA and CDR2 FQGTGA. V lost 9 bases, J lost 2 bases, and 8 bases stayed unmatched.